This T cell receptor (beta chain) derives from a study of cytomegalovirus exposure and HLA in healthy donors. Whole-study context: Both the 120 or so validation repertoires and the 666 first-cohort repertoires used the same platform, as reported by a later analysis. Notes on the study in general: Reports showed the classifier diagnosing cytomegalovirus status with high specificity and sensitivity. Most TCR sequences were seen very rarely across donors, but some public TCRs occurred in many. Researchers counted around 170 TCR beta chains as cytomegalovirus-associated.

The data were produced by immunoSEQ multiplex PCR, yet TCRdb's version contains in-frame clones alone and is incomplete. Among roughly 140,000 clones listed, about 88% were seen once. V lost 2 bases and J lost 3, with 11 bases in between. The germline V gene has CDR1 SNHLY and CDR2 FYNNEI. The CDR3 consists of 14 residues. This clone turned up a few times. Its cognate antigen is unknown. The receptor's source is a woman aged 18-35 years in good health and CMV-seropositive. The chain combines TRBV2 with TRBJ2-7, with D possibly being TRBD1 (5 bases). The sample comprised PBMCs. Here the CDR3 reads CASSELTVIYEQYF. The CDR3 DNA sequence: TGTGCCAGCAGTGAATTGACAGTCATCTACGAGCAGTACTTC. The variable domain in full, with the rest retrieved from reference TRBV2 and TRBJ2-7, is EPEVTQTPSHQVTQMGQEVILRCVPISNHLYFYWYRQILGQKVEFLVSFYNNEISEKSEIFDDQFSVERPDGSNFTLKIRSTKLEDSAMYFCASSELTVIYEQYFGPGTRLTVT.